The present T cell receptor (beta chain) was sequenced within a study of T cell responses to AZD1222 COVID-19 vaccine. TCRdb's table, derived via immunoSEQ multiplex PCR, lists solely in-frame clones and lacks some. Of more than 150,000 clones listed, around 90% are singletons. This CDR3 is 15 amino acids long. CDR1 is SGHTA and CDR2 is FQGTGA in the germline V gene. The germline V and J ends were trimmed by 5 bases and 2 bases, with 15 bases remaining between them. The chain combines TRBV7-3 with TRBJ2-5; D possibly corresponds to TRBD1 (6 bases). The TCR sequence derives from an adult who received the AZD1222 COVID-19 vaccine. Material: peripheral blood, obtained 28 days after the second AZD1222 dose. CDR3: CASSGGRGAQETQYF. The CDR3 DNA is TGTGCCAGCAGCGGGGGCAGGGGAGCGCAAGAGACCCAGTACTTC. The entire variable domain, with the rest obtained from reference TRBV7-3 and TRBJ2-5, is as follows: GAGVSQTPSNKVTEKGKYVELRCDPISGHTALYWYRQSLGQGPEFLIYFQGTGAADDSGLPNDRFFAVRPEGSVSTLKIQRTERGDSAVYLCASSGGRGAQETQYFGPGTRLLVL.